Listed here are 32 T cell receptor beta chains from one sample, sequenced in a study of shared clonotypes between healthy human individuals. Repertoires were generated with immunoSEQ multiplex PCR, while TCRdb's copy carries only in-frame clones and drops some. The repertoire holds approximately 1.5 million clones, with about 98.5% as singletons. Sequencing was done on a sample of naive CD4+ T cells sorted from blood. The subset denotes: CD45RA+ positively selected. The receptors were gathered from a man aged 25 to 45 in good health.

A single count supports this clone. The J gene is TRBJ1-2, the V gene TRBV5-4; perhaps TRBD1 as D (5 bases). V lost 2 bases and J 4 bases, leaving 9 bases between the germline ends. The CDR3 is 13 amino acids. Germline V gene lookup returns CDR1 SGHNT and CDR2 YYREEE (reference sequence). The CDR3 DNA sequence: TGTGCCAGCAGCTTAAAGGGGACCTATGGCTACACCTTC. Amino acid sequence: CASSLKGTYGYTF.

A single count supports this clone. The chain uses TRBV7-2 and TRBJ2-2; the match to TRBD2 covers 14 bases. Looked up from germline, CDR1 is SGHTA and CDR2 is FQGNSA. V gave up 3 bases and J gave up 1 base; unmatched junction bases: 4. The CDR3 covers 18 residues. In nucleotides, the CDR3 is TGTGCCAGCAGCTTCGGACTAGCGGGAGGCCTGAACACCGGGGAGCTGTTTTTT. This codes for CASSFGLAGGLNTGELFF.

The chain recombines TRBV6-1 with TRBJ2-3; D gene ambiguous. The CDR3 sequence is 14 residues long. Deletions cut 4 bases from V and 1 base from J, with 9 bases between. Germline V gene lookup returns CDR1 MNHNS and CDR2 SASEGT. This CDR3 reads CASSGVYGTDTQYF. The CDR3 bases are TGTGCCAGCAGTGGAGTGTACGGCACAGATACGCAGTATTTT.

Note on this clone: The sample contains more than one DNA sequence encoding this CDR3. The chain carries TRBV29-1 and TRBJ2-3; D perhaps matches TRBD1 (6 bases). Per the germline V gene, CDR1 is SQVTM and CDR2 is ANQGSEA. The CDR3 is 12 residues long. V dropped 3 bases and J dropped 5 bases, with 9 bases sitting between them. CDR3 in amino acids: CSVDEGEDTQYF. CDR3 in DNA: TGCAGCGTTGACGAGGGGGAAGATACGCAGTATTTT.

This chain uses TRBV7-2 with TRBJ2-1, with D possibly matching TRBD2 (6 bases). The ends were cut back, 5 bases at V and 3 bases at J, with 14 bases in the middle. The CDR3 length is 15 residues. Germline lookup yields CDR1 SGHTA and CDR2 FQGNSA. The CDR3 sequence is CASSTLAGLYNEQFF. The CDR3 DNA follows: TGTGCCAGCAGCACCCTGGCGGGACTCTACAATGAGCAGTTCTTC.

The chain is built from TRBV6-5 and TRBJ2-1; 8 bases map to TRBD2. J lost 8 bases, V lost 7 bases, and 10 bases had no gene match. The germline V gene has CDR1 MNHEY and CDR2 SVGAGI. This CDR3 has 14 residues. DNA for the CDR3: TGTGCCAGCATCCCACGGGAGGGGCGGGATGAGCAGTTCTTC. Translating it yields CASIPREGRDEQFF.

The chain employs TRBV12-5 and TRBJ2-5; TRBD1 agrees at 9 bases. The CDR3 length is 15 residues. From germline, CDR1 is LGHNT and CDR2 FRNRAP. V lost 2 bases to trimming and J lost 5 bases; unmatched junction nucleotides: 6. CDR3 DNA sequence: TGTGCTAGTGGTTTGACAGGGGGCTTTGTGGAGACCCAGTACTTC. Amino acid sequence: CASGLTGGFVETQYF.

The V and J genes are TRBV7-8 and TRBJ1-4, with D unclear. Germline loops: CDR1 SGHVS, CDR2 FQNEAQ. V was cut by 3 bases and J by 4 bases, with 9 bases left in between. CDR3 size: 14 residues. DNA of the CDR3: TGTGCCAGCAGCTTTAGGCGTGATAATGAAAAACTGTTTTTT. Translating gives CASSFRRDNEKLFF.

This clone was observed once. The J gene is TRBJ2-7, the V gene TRBV5-4; D gene uncertain. V shed 0 bases and J shed 2 bases, with 6 bases lying between them. Looked up from germline, CDR1 is SGHNT and CDR2 is YYREEE (reference sequence). The CDR3 loop spans 13 amino acids. This CDR3 reads CASSLERAYEQYF. CDR3 nucleotide sequence: TGTGCCAGCAGCTTGGAACGTGCCTACGAGCAGTACTTC.

As regards this clone: This CDR3 is also generated by other DNA sequences in the sample. The CDR3 here is CASSVGGASSYEQYF. The CDR3, as DNA: TGTGCCAGCAGCGTCGGCGGGGCGAGCTCCTACGAGCAGTACTTC. V gene TRBV9 combines with J gene TRBJ2-7; D possibly corresponds to TRBD2 (6 bases). The CDR3 is made up of 15 amino acids. From germline, CDR1 is SGDLS and CDR2 YYNGEE. Between the trimmed V and J ends, which lost 2 bases and 0 bases, there was a span of 12 bases.

The chain uses TRBV5-4 and TRBJ2-3, with a tentative D call TRBD1 (6 bases). Per germline, CDR1 SGHNT and CDR2 YYREEE (reference sequence). The CDR3 length is 14 residues. V lost 4 bases, J lost 4 bases, and 13 bases lay in between. Here the CDR3 reads CASSTGLEADTQYF. CDR3 coding DNA: TGTGCCAGCAGCACAGGGCTAGAGGCAGATACGCAGTATTTT.

The chain uses TRBV5-1 and TRBJ2-1, with 7 nucleotides matching TRBD2. This CDR3 region has 16 residues. Germline V lookup: CDR1 SGHRS, CDR2 YFSETQ. With V trimmed by 1 base and J by 4 bases, 8 bases remained unmatched. In nucleotides, the CDR3 is TGCGCCAGCAGCTTGTACGCTAGCGGATCATACAATGAGCAGTTCTTC. Amino acids: CASSLYASGSYNEQFF.

The chain carries TRBV7-2 and TRBJ1-5, with D unresolved. The V end was cut by 1 base, the J end by 5 bases, with 12 bases between. The germline V gene encodes CDR1 SGHTA and CDR2 FQGNSA. CDR3 length: 15 amino acids. CDR3 bases: TGTGCCAGCAGCTTAGGATGGGGTCCCTATCAGCCCCAGCATTTT. This translates into CASSLGWGPYQPQHF.

The rearrangement uses TRBV5-4 and TRBJ2-5, with 11 bases fitting TRBD2. V trimming: 1 base; J trimming: 2 bases; junction bases outside the gene matches: 4. There are 16 residues in the CDR3. The V gene's germline CDR1 is SGHNT and CDR2 YYREEE (reference sequence). This CDR3 reads CASSLPLAGGQETQYF. The CDR3 DNA reads TGTGCCAGCAGCTTGCCCCTAGCGGGAGGACAAGAGACCCAGTACTTC.

The chain is built from TRBV5-1 and TRBJ1-5, with a possible D match to TRBD1 (5 bases). V was shortened by 0 bases and J by 3 bases, with 7 bases between the two germline ends. Looked up from germline, CDR1 is SGHRS and CDR2 is YFSETQ. This CDR3 is 14 amino acids long. The CDR3 region has the DNA TGCGCCAGCAGCTTGGGCGGGGCCAATCAGCCCCAGCATTTT. The encoded protein is CASSLGGANQPQHF.

The V and J genes are TRBV19 and TRBJ1-5; 10 bases align to TRBD1. This CDR3 is 18 amino acids long. CDR1 and CDR2 from the germline V gene are LNHDA and SQIVND (reference sequence). V gave up 5 bases and J gave up 4 bases; unmatched junction bases: 14. DNA of the CDR3: TGTGCCAGTAGTGGCGAGACCGGGACAGGGGCTCGGAATCAGCCCCAGCATTTT. It codes for CASSGETGTGARNQPQHF.

The chain is built from TRBV5-1 and TRBJ2-5, with D uncertain. This CDR3 is built from 13 residues. CDR1 is SGHRS, CDR2 YFSETQ, per germline. V gave up 4 bases and J gave up 4 bases, with 11 bases separating them. Here the CDR3 reads CASSRTQSETQYF. The CDR3 DNA sequence: TGCGCCAGCAGCCGTACCCAGTCAGAGACCCAGTACTTC. The entire variable domain, with the rest obtained from reference TRBV5-1 and TRBJ2-5, is as follows: KAGVTQTPRYLIKTRGQQVTLSCSPISGHRSVSWYQQTPGQGLQFLFEYFSETQRNKGNFPGRFSGRQFSNSRSEMNVSTLELGDSALYLCASSRTQSETQYFGPGTRLLVL.

The rearrangement joins TRBV9 to TRBJ1-3; D uncertain. The CDR3 loop spans 13 amino acids. Trimming took 0 bases from V and 4 from J, leaving 5 bases between them. From germline, CDR1 is SGDLS and CDR2 YYNGEE. The CDR3 nucleotides read TGTGCCAGCAGCGTAGCGTTCGGAAACACCATATATTTT. It encodes CASSVAFGNTIYF.

The CDR3 here is CASRRTSGGTQYF. The CDR3 nucleotides read TGTGCCAGCAGAAGGACTAGCGGGGGGACCCAGTACTTC. The rearrangement joins TRBV6-5 to TRBJ2-5, with 13 bases fitting TRBD2. This CDR3 is 13 amino acids long. Germline loops: CDR1 MNHEY, CDR2 SVGAGI. Trimming removed 6 bases from V and 7 bases from J; junction bases left unmatched: 2.

This rearrangement joins TRBV18 to TRBJ1-2; 7 positions match TRBD1. This CDR3 comprises 15 residues. Germline assignment: CDR1 KGHSH and CDR2 LQKENI. J lost 6 bases, V lost 3 bases, and 10 bases had no gene match. The CDR3 is CASSPAHRGTDGYTF. In DNA form, the CDR3 reads TGTGCCAGCTCACCGGCCCACAGGGGAACGGATGGCTACACCTTC.

The chain links TRBV5-4 to TRBJ1-1, with 7 positions matching TRBD1. The CDR3 sequence is 15 residues long. V lost 3 bases to trimming and J lost 1 base; unmatched junction nucleotides: 6. Germline CDR1 SGHNT, CDR2 YYREEE (reference sequence). CDR3 in amino acids: CASSSDRLGNTEAFF. In DNA form, the CDR3 reads TGTGCCAGCAGCTCGGACAGGCTGGGGAACACTGAAGCTTTCTTT.

This rearrangement joins TRBV7-9 to TRBJ2-1; 8 nucleotides match TRBD2. V lost 5 bases to trimming and J lost 6 bases; unmatched junction nucleotides: 9. Germline CDR1 SEHNR, CDR2 FQNEAQ (reference sequence). This CDR3 comprises 15 residues. The CDR3 loop reads CASSVPGGRINEQFF. DNA for the CDR3: TGTGCCAGCAGCGTACCGGGCGGGAGGATCAATGAGCAGTTCTTC.

The V and J genes are TRBV14 and TRBJ2-7, with 7 bases lining up with TRBD2. The J segment lost 7 bases and the V segment lost 2 bases, leaving 14 bases of the junction unmatched. The length of the CDR3 is 16 residues. CDR1 and CDR2 from the germline V gene are SGHDN and FVKESK. This CDR3 is CASSQFGLAVLWEQYF. The DNA for the CDR3 is TGTGCCAGCAGCCAATTCGGTCTAGCGGTGCTTTGGGAGCAGTACTTC.

For this clone: At one end, the junction sequence differs from germline, possibly due to a read error. The chain combines TRBV5-8 with TRBJ1-2, with TRBD1 matching 12 bases. This CDR3 has 14 amino acids. Germline V gene data show CDR1 as SGHTS and CDR2 as YDEGEE. In nucleotides, the CDR3 is TGTGCCAGCAGCTCGGGACAGGGGGCGTATGTCTACACCTTC. Protein product: CASSSGQGAYVYTF.

CDR3 protein: CASSEAVVGNYEQYF. In DNA, the CDR3 is TGTGCCAGCAGTGAAGCTGTCGTGGGAAACTACGAGCAGTACTTC. This chain links TRBV6-1 with TRBJ2-7; D gene unclear. Germline values: CDR1 MNHNS, CDR2 SASEGT. The CDR3 runs to 15 residues. V was shortened by 0 bases and J by 3 bases, with 12 bases between the two germline ends.

The CDR3 sequence is CARGAVENTRRWELFF. CDR3 nucleotide sequence: TGTGCCCGCGGAGCGGTGGAGAATACTAGACGGTGGGAGCTGTTTTTT. The chain joins TRBV7-9 to TRBJ2-2, with a possible D match to TRBD2 (5 bases). V was trimmed by 11 bases and J by 9 bases, leaving 28 bases between them. Germline CDR1 reads SEHNR; CDR2 reads FQNEAQ (reference sequence). This CDR3 region has 16 residues.

The gene calls are TRBV7-3 and TRBJ2-2, with D maybe TRBD1 (6 bases). CDR1 SGHTA and CDR2 FQGTGA come from the germline V gene. This CDR3 contains 16 residues. The V end lost 0 bases, the J end lost 6 bases, and 14 bases lay between the germline ends. CDR3 nucleotides: TGTGCCAGCAGCTTAACAAAGGCAGGGGTGTCCGGGGAGCTGTTTTTT. Protein: CASSLTKAGVSGELFF.

The chain recombines TRBV9 with TRBJ2-3; 8 bases map to TRBD1. Germline V gene data show CDR1 as SGDLS and CDR2 as YYNGEE. The J segment lost 2 bases and the V segment lost 2 bases, leaving 7 bases of the junction unmatched. There are 16 residues in the CDR3. CDR3 amino acids: CASSVVQGAYTDTQYF. The CDR3 DNA reads as TGTGCCAGCAGCGTCGTTCAGGGGGCGTACACAGATACGCAGTATTTT.

The chain couples TRBV10-1 to TRBJ2-3; 9 nucleotides agree with TRBD2. The CDR3 has 17 residues. Germline V lookup: CDR1 WNHNN, CDR2 SYGVQD (reference sequence). V shed 6 bases and J 4 bases; nucleotides not matched to a gene: 14. As DNA, the CDR3 is TGCGCCAGCAGCCCCGGTTTTTTGCGGGAGGGCCCAGATACGCAGTATTTT. Amino acid sequence: CASSPGFLREGPDTQYF.

The rearrangement uses TRBV6-6 and TRBJ2-5, with D perhaps matching TRBD2 (6 bases). The J call is doubtful: the DNA matches TRBJ2-7 better. The germline V gene has CDR1 MNHNY and CDR2 SVGAGI (reference sequence). CDR3 size: 11 residues. In DNA form, the CDR3 reads TGTGCCAGCGGATGGGGGGACGAGCAGTACTTC. Amino acids: CASGWGDEQYF.

As concerns this clone: The same CDR3 is also encoded by other DNA sequences in this sample. The chain is built from TRBV5-1 and TRBJ1-1; D call uncertain. There are 13 residues in the CDR3. Germline V gene data show CDR1 as SGHRS and CDR2 as YFSETQ. Deletions cut 2 bases from V and 0 bases from J, with 5 bases between. CDR3 sequence reads: CASSLQMNTEAFF. The CDR3 region has the DNA TGCGCCAGCAGCTTACAGATGAACACTGAAGCTTTCTTT.

This chain connects TRBV10-3 to TRBJ2-1, with TRBD2 matching over 12 bases. Germline values: CDR1 ENHRY, CDR2 SYGVKD. Trimming took 4 bases from V and 5 from J; bases not matched to a gene: 6. The CDR3 extends over 16 amino acids. CDR3 amino acids: CAISGTSGRNDNEQFF. In DNA, the CDR3 is TGTGCCATCAGTGGAACTAGCGGGAGGAACGACAATGAGCAGTTCTTC.